This TCR beta chain derives from a study of CD8 T cells in ankylosing spondylitis. The CDR3 spans 14 residues. In its sample, this clonotype was seen many times. Its antigen is still unknown. Mismatch with germline at one junction end may stem from a read error. Molecular-barcoded quantitative 5'-RACE produced these TCR beta libraries. TCRdb re-called the 5' RACE reads with MiXCR, one entry per CDR3 protein. This sample has some 250,000 distinct CDR3 sequences, with less than 10% found just once. Study results and limitations: Blood of patients with ankylosing spondylitis appeared to be characterized by a TCR beta motif of eight or nine highly homologous variants.

Sequences were obtained from blood, either unsorted or a sorted T cell fraction (not recorded which). The sequence came from a male donor with ankylosing spondylitis or in good health (not recorded which). The chain links TRBV12-3 or TRBV12-4 to TRBJ2-6; D gene uncertain. DNA of the CDR3: TGTGCCAGCAACAGCCAACTCTGGGCCAGCGTCCTGACTTTC. Translation gives CASNSQLWASVLTF.